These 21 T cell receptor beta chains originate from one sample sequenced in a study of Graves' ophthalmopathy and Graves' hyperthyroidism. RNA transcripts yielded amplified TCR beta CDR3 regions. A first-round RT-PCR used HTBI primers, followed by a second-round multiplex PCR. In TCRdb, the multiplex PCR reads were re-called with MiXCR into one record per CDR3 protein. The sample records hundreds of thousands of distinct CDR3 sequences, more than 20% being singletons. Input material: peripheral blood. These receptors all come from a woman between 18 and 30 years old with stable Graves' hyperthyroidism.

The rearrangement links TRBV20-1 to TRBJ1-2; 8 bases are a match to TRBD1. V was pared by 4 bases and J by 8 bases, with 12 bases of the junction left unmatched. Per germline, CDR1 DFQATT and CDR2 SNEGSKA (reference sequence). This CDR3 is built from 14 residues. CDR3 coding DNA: TGCAGTGCTACCCGACAGGGGCGGTCTTGGGGCTACACCTTC. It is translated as CSATRQGRSWGYTF.

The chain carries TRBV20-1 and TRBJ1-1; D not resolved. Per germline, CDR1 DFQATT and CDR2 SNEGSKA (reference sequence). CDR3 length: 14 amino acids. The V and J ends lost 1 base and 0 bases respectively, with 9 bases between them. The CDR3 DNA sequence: TGCAGTGCTAGAGTTGGAGCCATGAACACTGAAGCTTTCTTT. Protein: CSARVGAMNTEAFF.

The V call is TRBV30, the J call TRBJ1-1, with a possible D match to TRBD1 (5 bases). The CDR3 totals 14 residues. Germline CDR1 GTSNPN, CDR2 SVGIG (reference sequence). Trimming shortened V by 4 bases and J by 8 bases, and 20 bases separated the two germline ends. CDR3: CAWTTGGLNYEAFF. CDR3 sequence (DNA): TGTGCCTGGACCACAGGCGGCTTAAATTACGAAGCTTTCTTT.

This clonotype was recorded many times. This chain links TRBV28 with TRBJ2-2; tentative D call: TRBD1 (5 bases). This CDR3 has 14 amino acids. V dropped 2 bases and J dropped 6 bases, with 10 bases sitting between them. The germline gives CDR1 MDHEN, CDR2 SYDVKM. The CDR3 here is CASSLTGLAGELFF. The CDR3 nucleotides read TGTGCCAGCAGTTTAACAGGCCTCGCCGGGGAGCTGTTTTTT.

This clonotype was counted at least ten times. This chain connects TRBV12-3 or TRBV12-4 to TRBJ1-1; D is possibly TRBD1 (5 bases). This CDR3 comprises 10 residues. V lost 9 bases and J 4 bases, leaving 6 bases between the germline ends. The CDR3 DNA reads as TGTGCCAGTCAGGGCACTGAAGCTTTCTTT. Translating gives CASQGTEAFF.

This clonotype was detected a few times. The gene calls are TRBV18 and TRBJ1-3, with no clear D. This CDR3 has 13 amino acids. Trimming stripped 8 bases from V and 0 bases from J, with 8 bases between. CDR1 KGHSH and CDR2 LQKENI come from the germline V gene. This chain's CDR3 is CASTEYSGNTIYF. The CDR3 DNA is TGTGCCAGCACCGAATACTCTGGAAACACCATATATTTT.

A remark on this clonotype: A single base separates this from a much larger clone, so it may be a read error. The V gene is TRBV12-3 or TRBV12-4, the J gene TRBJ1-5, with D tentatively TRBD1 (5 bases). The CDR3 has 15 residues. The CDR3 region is CASSLAVTVDQPHHF. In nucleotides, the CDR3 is TGTGCCAGCAGTTTAGCGGTGACAGTAGATCAGCCCCATCATTTT.

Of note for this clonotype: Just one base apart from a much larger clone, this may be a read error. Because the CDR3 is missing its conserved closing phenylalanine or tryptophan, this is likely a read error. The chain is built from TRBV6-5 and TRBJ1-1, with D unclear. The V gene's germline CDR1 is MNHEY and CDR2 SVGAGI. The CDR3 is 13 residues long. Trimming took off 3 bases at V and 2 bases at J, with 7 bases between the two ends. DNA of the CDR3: TGTGCCAGCAGTTATTTGGGAAACACTGAAGCTTTCTAT. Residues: CASSYLGNTEAFY.

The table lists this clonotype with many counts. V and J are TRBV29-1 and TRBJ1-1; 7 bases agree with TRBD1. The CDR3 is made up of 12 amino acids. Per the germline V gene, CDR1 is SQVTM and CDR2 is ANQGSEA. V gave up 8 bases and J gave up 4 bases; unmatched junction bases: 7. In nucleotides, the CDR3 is TGCAGCTCGACAGGGTCGGTCACTGAAGCTTTCTTT. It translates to CSSTGSVTEAFF.

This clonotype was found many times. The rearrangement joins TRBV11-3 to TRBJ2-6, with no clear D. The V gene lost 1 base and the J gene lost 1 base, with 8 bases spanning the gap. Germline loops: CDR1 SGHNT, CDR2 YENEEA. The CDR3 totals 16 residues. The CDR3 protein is CASSLGMVSGANVLTF. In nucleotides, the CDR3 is TGTGCCAGCAGCTTAGGCATGGTTTCTGGGGCCAACGTCCTGACTTTC.

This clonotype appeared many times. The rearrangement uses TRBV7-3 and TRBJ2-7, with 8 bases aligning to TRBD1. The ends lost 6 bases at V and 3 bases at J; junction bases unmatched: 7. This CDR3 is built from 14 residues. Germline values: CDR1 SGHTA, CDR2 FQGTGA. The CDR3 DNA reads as TGTGCCAGCAGTTCCCGGACAGGGAGCTACGAGCAGTACTTC. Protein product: CASSSRTGSYEQYF.

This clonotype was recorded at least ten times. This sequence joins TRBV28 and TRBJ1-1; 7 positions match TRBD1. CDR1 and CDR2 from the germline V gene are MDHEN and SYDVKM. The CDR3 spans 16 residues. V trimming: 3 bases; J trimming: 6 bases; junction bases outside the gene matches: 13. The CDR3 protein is CASSLSRDSGWAEAFF. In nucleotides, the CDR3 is TGTGCCAGCAGTTTGTCCCGGGACAGCGGTTGGGCTGAAGCTTTCTTT.

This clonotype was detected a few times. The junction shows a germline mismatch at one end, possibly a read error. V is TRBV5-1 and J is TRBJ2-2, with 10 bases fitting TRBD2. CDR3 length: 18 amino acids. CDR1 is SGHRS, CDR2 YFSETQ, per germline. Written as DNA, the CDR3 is TGCGTCAGCAGCTTGCTTGTGGCTAGCGGGAGCAGGACCGGGGAGCTGTTTTTT. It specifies CVSSLLVASGSRTGELFF.

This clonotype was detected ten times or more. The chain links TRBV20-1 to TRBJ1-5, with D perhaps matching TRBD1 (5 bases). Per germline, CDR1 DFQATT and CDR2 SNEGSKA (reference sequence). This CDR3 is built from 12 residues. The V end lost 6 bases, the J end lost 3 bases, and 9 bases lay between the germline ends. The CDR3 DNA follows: TGCAGTGCAGAAGGGGTCAATCAGCCCCAGCATTTT. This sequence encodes CSAEGVNQPQHF.

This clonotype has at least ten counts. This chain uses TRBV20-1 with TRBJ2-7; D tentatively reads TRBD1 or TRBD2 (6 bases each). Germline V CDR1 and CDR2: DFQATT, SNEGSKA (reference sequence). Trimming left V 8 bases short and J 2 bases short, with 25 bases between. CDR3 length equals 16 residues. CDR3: CSRCTGGRGDPYEQYF. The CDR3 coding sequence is TGCAGTAGATGCACCGGGGGCAGGGGAGACCCCTACGAGCAGTACTTC.

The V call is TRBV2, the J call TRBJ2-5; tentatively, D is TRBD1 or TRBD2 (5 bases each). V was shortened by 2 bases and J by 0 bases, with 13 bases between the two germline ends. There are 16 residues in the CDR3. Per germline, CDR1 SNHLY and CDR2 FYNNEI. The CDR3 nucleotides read TGTGCCAGCAGTGAAAGCTGGGACCAGTACCAAGAGACCCAGTACTTC. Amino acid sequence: CASSESWDQYQETQYF.

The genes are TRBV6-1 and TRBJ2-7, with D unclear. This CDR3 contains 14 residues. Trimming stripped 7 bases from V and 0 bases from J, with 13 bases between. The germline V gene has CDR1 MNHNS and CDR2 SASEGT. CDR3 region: CASTTFRFSYEQYF. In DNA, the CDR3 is TGTGCCAGCACCACGTTTAGGTTCTCCTACGAGCAGTACTTC.

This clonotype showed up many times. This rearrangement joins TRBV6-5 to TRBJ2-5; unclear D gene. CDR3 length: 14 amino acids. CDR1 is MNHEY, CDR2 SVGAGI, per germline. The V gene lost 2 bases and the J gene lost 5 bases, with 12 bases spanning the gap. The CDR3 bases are TGTGCCAGCAGTTACAGGGAAACTATTGAGACCCAGTACTTC. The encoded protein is CASSYRETIETQYF.

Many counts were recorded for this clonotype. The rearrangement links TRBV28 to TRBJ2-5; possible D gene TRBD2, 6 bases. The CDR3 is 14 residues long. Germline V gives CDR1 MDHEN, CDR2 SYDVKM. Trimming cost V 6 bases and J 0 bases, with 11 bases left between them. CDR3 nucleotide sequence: TGTGCCAGCAGGTCGCCTAGCGACCAAGAGACCCAGTACTTC. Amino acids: CASRSPSDQETQYF.

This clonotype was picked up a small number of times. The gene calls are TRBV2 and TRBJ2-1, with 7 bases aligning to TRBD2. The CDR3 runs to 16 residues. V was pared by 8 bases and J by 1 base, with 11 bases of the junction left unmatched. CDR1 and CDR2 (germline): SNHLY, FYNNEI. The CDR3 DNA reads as TGTGCCAGCTTAGCCAAGCGGGAACGGTCCTACAATGAGCAGTTCTTC. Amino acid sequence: CASLAKRERSYNEQFF.

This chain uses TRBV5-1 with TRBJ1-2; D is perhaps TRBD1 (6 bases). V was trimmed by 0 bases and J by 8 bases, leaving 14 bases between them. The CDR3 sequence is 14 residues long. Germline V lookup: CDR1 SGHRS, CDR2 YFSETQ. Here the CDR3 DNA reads TGCGCCAGCAGCTTGGAACGGGCCCAGGGGGGCTACACCTTC. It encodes CASSLERAQGGYTF.